This T cell receptor (beta chain) was sequenced for a study of molecular identifiers for immune sequencing clone quantification (dated by TCRdb to the late 2010s). In the study overall: For a replicate experiment, RNA from approximately 20,000 or 100,000 naive CD8 T cells was divided into five aliquots, and four of the five aliquots were sequenced. The study was a methods study using CD8 T cells to benchmark molecular-identifier clustering-based TCR repertoire sequencing (MIDCIRS) and TCR RNA copy counting. What the study reported, not specific to this receptor: When barcode sub-clustering was left out, chimeric consensus sequences inflated TCR diversity, with chimeras reaching as high as 47%. Modeling estimated 3 to 3.5 recovered TCR RNA copies per cell, compared with around 9.7 by digital PCR, which implies 30% to 35% capture efficiency. In CMV-specific effector cells, over 98% of molecules were held by clones above 20 RNA copies, whereas under 1% of molecules were held by such clones in naive cells. Even against a background of 850,000 to 1,000,000 naive CD8 T cells, spiked-in Jurkat TCR RNA amounting to a single cell's worth was reported to be detectable. The sizes of highly expanded clones could end up underestimated when identical TCR molecules share a barcode. Spiked-in Jurkat TCR RNA (approximately 10 copies' worth), which is not part of the donor repertoire, was contained in the naive libraries.

Libraries of naive CD8 T cells were generated from roughly 18,000 to 920,000 sorted cells, with 10%, 30% or 50% of the purified RNA used. Naive CD8 T cells were FACS-sorted as CD8+CD4-CCR7+CD45RA+ on a BD FACSAria II into RLT Plus buffer. To test detection sensitivity, Jurkat RNA equal to ten TCR copies was added to samples of about 18,000-1,100,000 naive CD8 T cells. Enrichment of CD8 T cells was done with RosetteSep CD8+ T Cell Enrichment Cocktail plus Ficoll-Paque, and ACK red cell lysis came afterward. Compared with germline, V lacks 2 bases and J lacks 5 bases; bases without a gene match: 6. The CDR3 numbers 16 residues from cysteine through phenylalanine. Just the 48-base CDR3 DNA is kept, in frame starting at base 1. CDR1 and CDR2 were assigned from the germline V gene (reference sequence) as SEHNR and FQNEAQ. Libraries came from PCR. The sample was run on an Illumina HiSeq 4000. Bulk TCR libraries were generated as previously described, with the TCR primers listed in Table S5 used. Purification of total RNA was performed with the Qiagen AllPrep DNA/RNA kit. Reads from multiple sequencing runs of the same library were pooled before analysis. The authors' pipeline ran thus. Reads were retained only if the reads had an exact TCR constant sequence, and the retained reads were trimmed to 150 nt and grouped according to their 12-nt molecular barcodes. Within each barcode group, reads were sub-clustered at a 15% Levenshtein threshold, and quality-weighted consensus sequences were built per RNA molecule. Non-functional sequences were excluded, and lower-count sequences lying one edit away from another sequence were also excluded. Based on a fit of two negative binomial distributions, barcode sub-clusters having less than 20% of the maximum read count were discarded. TCRdb reprocessing: public reads trimmed at Q25 with fastp, clones called with MiXCR, in-frame beta chains kept. Entries are consolidated by CDR3 protein sequence, retaining the most common genes and DNA. These V and J calls are TCRdb output, not the study's own analysis. The sample yields about 640,000 distinct CDR3 sequences; 15% to 20% were counted once. The top ten clonotypes cover roughly 0.85% of the sample.

This clonotype appeared many times. Its antigen specificity is not known. Within one base of it there is no much larger clone, and no base qualities were kept. The sample comprised naive CD8+ T cells from blood, with Jurkat cell RNA spiked in. The cell subset or site label here, explained by the study, means: FACS-sorted CD8+CD4-CCR7+CD45RA+ naive T cells. The clonotype comes from a human donor in good health. Some libraries in this study had Jurkat cell RNA spiked in. Recombination joined TRBV7-9 with TRBJ2-2, with 9 middle bases fitting TRBD1. The nucleotide sequence reads as follows: TGTGCCAGCAGCTTACGTGGACAGGGGAAGACCGGGGAGCTGTTTTTT. Its amino acids are CASSLRGQGKTGELFF.